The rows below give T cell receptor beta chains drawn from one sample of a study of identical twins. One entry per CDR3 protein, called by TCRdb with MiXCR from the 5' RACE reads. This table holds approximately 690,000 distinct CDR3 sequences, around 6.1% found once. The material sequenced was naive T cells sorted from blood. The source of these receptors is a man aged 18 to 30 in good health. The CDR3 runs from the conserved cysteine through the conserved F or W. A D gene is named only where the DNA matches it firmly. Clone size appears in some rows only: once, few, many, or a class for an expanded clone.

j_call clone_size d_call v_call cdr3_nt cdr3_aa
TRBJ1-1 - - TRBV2 TGTGCCAGCAGGGCGGGACTAGGGGGGACTGAAGCTTTCTTT CASRAGLGGTEAFF
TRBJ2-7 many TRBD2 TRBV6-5 TGTGCCAGCAGTTGGTCCGGCGGGAGCTACGAGCAGTACTTC CASSWSGGSYEQYF
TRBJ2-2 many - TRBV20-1 TGCAGTGCTAGAGCTGAGGGAGTCCCCGGGGAGCTGTTTTTT CSARAEGVPGELFF
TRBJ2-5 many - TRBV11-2 TGTGCCAGCAGCTTAGGGGTTTTGGAGACCCAGTACTTC CASSLGVLETQYF
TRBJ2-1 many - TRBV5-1 TGCGCCAGCAGCTTGAGGGCCGCCCTCTGGAGCTCCTACAATGAGCAGTTCTTC CASSLRAALWSSYNEQFF
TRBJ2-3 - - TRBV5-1 TGCGCCAGCACCCTCCCACAGGGCCACACAGATACGCAGTATTTT CASTLPQGHTDTQYF
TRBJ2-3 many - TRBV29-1 TGCAGCGTTTATCATCCGGGGCCATCCACAGATACGCAGTATTTT CSVYHPGPSTDTQYF
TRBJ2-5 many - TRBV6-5 TGTGCCAGCAGTTGGGGCCCAACGGAAGCGACCCAGTACTTC CASSWGPTEATQYF
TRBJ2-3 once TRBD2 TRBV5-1 TGCGCCAGCAGCTACAGCGGGAGGGCCTGGGAAGATACGCAGTATTTT CASSYSGRAWEDTQYF
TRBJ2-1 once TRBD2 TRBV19 TGTGCCAGTAGTATTCGTTTAGGGACTAGCGGGACCTCCTACAATGAGCAGTTCTTC CASSIRLGTSGTSYNEQFF
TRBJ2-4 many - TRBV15 TGTGCCACCAGCAGAGATTGGGTGGTAGGAAAAAACATTCAGTACTTC CATSRDWVVGKNIQYF
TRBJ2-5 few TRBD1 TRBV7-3 TGTGCCAGCAGCCAAGCGGGACAGGGGGCCGGGACCCAGTACTTC CASSQAGQGAGTQYF
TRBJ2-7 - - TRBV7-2 TGTGCCAGCAGCTTAGTGGGGATAAACTACGAGCAGTACTTC CASSLVGINYEQYF
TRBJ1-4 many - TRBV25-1 TGTGCCAGCAGTGAAGGCCCCGCAACTAATGAAAAACTGTTTTTT CASSEGPATNEKLFF
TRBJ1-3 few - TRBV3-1 TGTGCCAGCAGCCTCGACAGGTTAGACTCTGGAAACACCATATATTTT CASSLDRLDSGNTIYF
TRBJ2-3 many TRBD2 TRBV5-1 TGCGCCAGCCGTGGCGGGAGTGCCGATACGCAGTATTTT CASRGGSADTQYF
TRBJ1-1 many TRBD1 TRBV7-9 TGTGCCAGCAGCCGACAGGGGACTGAAGCTTTCTTT CASSRQGTEAFF
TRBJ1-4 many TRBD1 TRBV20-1 TGCAGTGCTAGAGGCCCTTTCAGGGGGAACCGGGAAAAACTGTTTTTT CSARGPFRGNREKLFF
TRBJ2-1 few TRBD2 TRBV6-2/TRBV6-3 TGTGCCAGCAGTTACATAGCGGGAGGGTCCTACAATGAGCAGTTCTTC CASSYIAGGSYNEQFF
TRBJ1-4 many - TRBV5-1 TGCGCCAGCAGCTTGTTACAGCGCCCTAATGAAAAACTGTTTTTT CASSLLQRPNEKLFF
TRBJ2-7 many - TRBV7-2 TGTGCCAGCAGCCCTCTTTTAAGGGACCAGTTCTACGAGCAGTACTTC CASSPLLRDQFYEQYF
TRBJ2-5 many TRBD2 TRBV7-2 TGTGCCAGCAAACAAGCGGGAAGCGGAGAGACCCAGTACTTC CASKQAGSGETQYF
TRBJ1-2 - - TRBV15 TGTGCCACCACCACTCCCACGTCCTATGGCTACACCTTC CATTTPTSYGYTF
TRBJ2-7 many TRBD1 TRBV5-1 TGTGCCAGCAGCCTGGACAGGGGGCTCTACGAGCAGTACTTC CASSLDRGLYEQYF
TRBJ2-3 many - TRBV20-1 TGCAGTGCTAGAGATTTAGCGGAGGGGGGATTAAGAGATACGCAGTATTTT CSARDLAEGGLRDTQYF
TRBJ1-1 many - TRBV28 TGTGCCAGCAGTTTTGGACAGCTTGAAGCTTTCTTT CASSFGQLEAFF